This T cell receptor (beta chain) was captured in a study of cytotoxic CD8 clonotypes in ibrutinib-treated CLL. The data were produced by immunoSEQ multiplex PCR, yet TCRdb's version contains in-frame clones alone and is incomplete. The sample shows roughly 200,000 clones, roughly 73% of them seen only once. CDR3 length: 16 amino acids. Trimming left V 0 bases short and J 3 bases short, with 15 bases between. Germline V gene lookup returns CDR1 MGHRA and CDR2 YSYEKL. The V gene is TRBV4-1, the J gene TRBJ2-7, with D hard to call. The sequences come from PBMCs, collected after 12 months of ibrutinib treatment. The TCR originated in a human donor with chronic lymphocytic leukemia. Here the CDR3 DNA reads TGCGCCAGCAGCCAAGATGGTGGATATGGAGTCTACGAGCAGTACTTC. Its protein is CASSQDGGYGVYEQYF.